This is a list of T cell receptor beta chains from one sample in a study of blood T cell repertoires in COVID-19. Repertoires were generated with immunoSEQ multiplex PCR, while TCRdb's copy carries only in-frame clones and drops some. Found here are under 300,000 clones, about 90% of them singletons; the top ten hold approximately 2.3%. Sequencing was carried out using peripheral blood. These receptors were collected from a woman between 55 and 75 years old with COVID-19, enrolled during active disease. Each CDR3 is given with its conserved first and last residue. D genes are given only for firm matches. Clone sizes are given selectively: once, few, many, or a class where the clone is expanded.

>TRBJ1-4|.|.|TRBV18
TGTGCCAGCTCACCACGGACTACCCGGGCAACTAATGAAAAACTGTTTTTT
CASSPRTTRATNEKLFF
>TRBJ1-1|TRBD1|few|TRBV7-2
TGTGCCAGCAGCTTAGTTCAGGGGGAAACTGAAGCTTTCTTT
CASSLVQGETEAFF
>TRBJ2-7|.|.|TRBV15
TGTGCCACCAGCAGAGATCCTTCCACAGCCTACGAGCAGTACTTC
CATSRDPSTAYEQYF
>TRBJ1-3|.|.|TRBV15
TGTGCCACCAGCAGAGGGAGCAGCCACTCTGGAAACACCATATATTTT
CATSRGSSHSGNTIYF
>TRBJ1-2|.|once|TRBV12-3/TRBV12-4
TGTGCAGCGGCCAACTCGGGCTATGGCTACACCTTC
CAAANSGYGYTF
>TRBJ1-2|.|once|TRBV30
TGTGCCTGGGAGGGAGACTTAGACTATGGCTACACCTTC
CAWEGDLDYGYTF
>TRBJ1-1|.|.|TRBV27
TGTGCCAGCAGTTTATCGGGGAGAGGAACTGAAGCTTTCTTT
CASSLSGRGTEAFF
>TRBJ1-5|TRBD1|.|TRBV4-3
TGCGCCAGCAGCCAACACGACAGGGGGCCAAACCAGCCCCAGCATTTT
CASSQHDRGPNQPQHF
>TRBJ2-1|TRBD1|.|TRBV7-9
TGTGCCAGCAGCTCCGGGACAGGGGGAGATGAGCAGTTCTTC
CASSSGTGGDEQFF
>TRBJ2-7|.|.|TRBV15
TGTGCCACCAGCAGAAGTACTAAGGGGGACGAGCAGTACTTC
CATSRSTKGDEQYF
>TRBJ1-1|TRBD1|.|TRBV4-2
TGTGCCAGCAGCCAAGATGAGACAGGGGGGAACACTGAAGCTTTCTTT
CASSQDETGGNTEAFF
>TRBJ2-2|TRBD1|.|TRBV19
TGTGCCAGTAGTATAGGGCCGGGACAGGGGGACACCGGGGAGCTGTTTTTT
CASSIGPGQGDTGELFF
>TRBJ2-1|TRBD1|.|TRBV18
TGTGCCAGCTCACCACCGGTCGGACAGGGATCCTACAATGAGCAGTTCTTC
CASSPPVGQGSYNEQFF
>TRBJ1-4|.|once|TRBV28
TGTGCCAGCAGTCCTAGTACAGGGCCCGATCGGGAAAAACTGTTTTTT
CASSPSTGPDREKLFF
>TRBJ1-2|.|few|TRBV6-5
TGTGCCAGCAGTTACCGACGGGGGAGGGGCTATGGCTACACCTTC
CASSYRRGRGYGYTF
>TRBJ1-2|TRBD1|.|TRBV30
TGTGCCTGGAGGGTCGGACAGGGGTACGGCTACACCTTC
CAWRVGQGYGYTF
>TRBJ1-1|.|.|TRBV27
TGTGCCAGCAGTTTATCGAGGGCGAACACTGAAGCTTTCTTT
CASSLSRANTEAFF
>TRBJ1-6|TRBD1|.|TRBV2
TGTGCCAGCAGTCCCAGGGGGCTTAATTCACCCCTCCACTTT
CASSPRGLNSPLHF
>TRBJ2-3|.|once|TRBV16
TGTGCCAGCAGCCAATTATCGGGCACAGATACGCAGTATTTT
CASSQLSGTDTQYF
>TRBJ1-5|TRBD1|.|TRBV29-1
TGCAGCGTGGACAGGGGAAGCAATCAGCCCCAGCATTTT
CSVDRGSNQPQHF
>TRBJ2-6|TRBD1|.|TRBV10-3
TGTGCAGGGGGCTCCGGCTCTGGGGCCAACGTCCTGACTTTC
CAGGSGSGANVLTF
>TRBJ1-4|TRBD1|.|TRBV6-5
TGTGCCAGCAGCGTACCGGGACAGCCAGAAAAACTGTTTTTT
CASSVPGQPEKLFF
>TRBJ2-5|TRBD2|.|TRBV7-8
TGTGCCAGCGGATCATTTACTAGCGAAGAGACCCAGTACTTC
CASGSFTSEETQYF
>TRBJ1-1|TRBD1|once|TRBV7-7
TGTGCCAGCAGTCCCTACATGACAGGGCTGAACACTGAAGCTTTCTTT
CASSPYMTGLNTEAFF
>TRBJ2-3|.|.|TRBV6-5
TGTGCCAGCAGTTACTCGTCCAGGGGCAGCACAGATACGCAGTATTTT
CASSYSSRGSTDTQYF
>TRBJ2-6|TRBD1|.|TRBV2
TGTGCCAGCAGTGAGACAGGGAAGGCCAACGTCCTGACTTTC
CASSETGKANVLTF
>TRBJ2-3|TRBD2|.|TRBV5-4
TGTGCCAGCAGCTCCCTTTATAGCGGGGGTCCAAGCACAGATACGCAGTATTTT
CASSSLYSGGPSTDTQYF
>TRBJ1-2|.|.|TRBV4-1
TGCGCCAGCACACCTTCCGGGAACTATGGCTACACCTTC
CASTPSGNYGYTF
>TRBJ1-5|TRBD1|.|TRBV6-6
TGTGCCAGCAGTCGATTGACAGGGGACAATCAGCCCCAGCATTTT
CASSRLTGDNQPQHF
>TRBJ1-5|.|.|TRBV5-4
TGTGCCAGCAGCTTGGGGAGGGGTGAGCCCCAGCATTTT
CASSLGRGEPQHF
>TRBJ2-2|.|.|TRBV4-3
TGCGCCAGCAGCCAAGAAGATTGGGGCGGCACCGGGGAGCTGTTTTTT
CASSQEDWGGTGELFF
>TRBJ1-1|.|.|TRBV5-6
TGTGCCAGCAGCCTGACAGGCTCTTACACTGAAGCTTTCTTT
CASSLTGSYTEAFF
>TRBJ2-1|.|once|TRBV4-2
TGTGCCAGCAGCCAAGAAAAGGGGTTCTCCTACAATGAGCAGTTCTTC
CASSQEKGFSYNEQFF
>TRBJ1-1|.|.|TRBV11-2
TGTGCCAGCAGCTTAGCAATCGGCGAGGGATCTGAAGCTTTCTTT
CASSLAIGEGSEAFF
>TRBJ1-4|.|.|TRBV9
TGTGCCAGCAGCGTAGGTGTCTCTAATGAAAAACTGTTTTTT
CASSVGVSNEKLFF
>TRBJ2-2|TRBD1|.|TRBV10-3
TGTGCCACGGAGACGACAGGGGACAACACCGGGGAGCTGTTTTTT
CATETTGDNTGELFF
>TRBJ2-2|.|.|TRBV6-5
TGTGCCAGCAGTTCTACGAACACCGGGGAGCTGTTTTTT
CASSSTNTGELFF
>TRBJ2-3|.|.|TRBV3-1/TRBV3-2
TGTGCCAGCAGCCAGAGGGTCTTAGTGGGTACGCAGTATTTT
CASSQRVLVGTQYF
>TRBJ2-2|TRBD2|.|TRBV9
TGTGCCAGCAGCGCCCTCTCCACCGCGGGGGGTTTCCTTGGAACCGGGGAGCTGTTTTTT
CASSALSTAGGFLGTGELFF
>TRBJ1-2|.|.|TRBV7-9
TGTGCCAGCAGCTTAGGGGGCTCAGGGCCTAACTATGGCTACACCTTC
CASSLGGSGPNYGYTF
>TRBJ2-6|TRBD1|.|TRBV7-2
TGTGCCAGCAGCCTTGTGGGACAGCCCTACTCTGGGGCCAACGTCCTGACTTTC
CASSLVGQPYSGANVLTF
>TRBJ2-1|.|.|TRBV9
TGTGCCAGCAGCGTAGGAGGGGGGGCCGGTTACAATGAGCAGTTCTTC
CASSVGGGAGYNEQFF
>TRBJ2-2|.|few|TRBV7-9
TGTGCCAGCAGCTCCCCGGGTAACACCGGGGAGCTGTTTTTT
CASSSPGNTGELFF
>TRBJ1-5|.|.|TRBV6-2/TRBV6-3
TGTGCCAGCAGCTTACCTCAGGGAGGGGGCAATCAGCCCCAGCATTTT
CASSLPQGGGNQPQHF
>TRBJ1-1|.|.|TRBV12-1
.
CASSFAQGNTEAFF
>TRBJ2-1|TRBD1|.|TRBV19
TGTGCCAGTAGTCCCGACCGGACAGGGTTTGGTGATGAGCAGTTCTTC
CASSPDRTGFGDEQFF
>TRBJ1-5|.|.|TRBV7-9
TGTGCCAGCAGCTTAGAGGGGTTCGGTAATCAGCCCCAGCATTTT
CASSLEGFGNQPQHF
>TRBJ1-2|.|.|TRBV3-1/TRBV3-2
TGTGCCAGCAGCCGATCGACATTAGCTAACTATGGCTACACCTTC
CASSRSTLANYGYTF
>TRBJ1-5|TRBD1|few|TRBV5-1
TGCGCCAGCAGCTTGGTAAGGGGACAGGGTACTCAGCCCCAGCATTTT
CASSLVRGQGTQPQHF
>TRBJ2-5|.|.|TRBV7-2
TGTGCCAGCAGCTTAGTCGGCGGGACCCAGTACTTC
CASSLVGGTQYF
>TRBJ1-1|.|.|TRBV11-2
TGTGCCAGCAGCTTTGACAGGTGGACAGAGGCTTTCTTT
CASSFDRWTEAFF